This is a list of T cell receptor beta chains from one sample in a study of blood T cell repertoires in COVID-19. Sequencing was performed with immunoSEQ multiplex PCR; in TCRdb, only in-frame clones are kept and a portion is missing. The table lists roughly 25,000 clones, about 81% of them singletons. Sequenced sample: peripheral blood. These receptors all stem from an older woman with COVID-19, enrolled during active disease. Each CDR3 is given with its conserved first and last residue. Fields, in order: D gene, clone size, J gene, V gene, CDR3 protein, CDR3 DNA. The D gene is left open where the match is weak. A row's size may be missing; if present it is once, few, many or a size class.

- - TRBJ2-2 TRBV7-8 CASSDRRLNTGELFF TGTGCCAGCAGCGATCGCAGATTAAACACCGGGGAGCTGTTTTTT
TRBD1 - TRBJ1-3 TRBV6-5 CASSSSGQGEVPTIYF TGTGCCAGCAGTTCCTCCGGACAGGGAGAGGTTCCCACCATATATTTT
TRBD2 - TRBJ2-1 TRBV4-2 CASSQALAGNEQFF TGTGCCAGCAGCCAAGCACTAGCGGGGAATGAGCAGTTCTTC
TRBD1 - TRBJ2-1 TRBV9 CASSERDRANEQFF TGTGCCAGCAGCGAACGAGACAGGGCCAATGAGCAGTTCTTC
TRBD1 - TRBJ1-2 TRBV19 CASSARDRAGYGYTF TGTGCCAGTAGTGCCCGCGACAGGGCGGGCTATGGCTACACCTTC
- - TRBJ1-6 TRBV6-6 CATRGANSPLHF TGTGCCACCCGGGGGGCGAATTCACCCCTCCACTTT
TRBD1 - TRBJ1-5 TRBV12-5 CASGEQGIGNQPQHF TGTGCTAGTGGTGAACAGGGGATCGGCAATCAGCCCCAGCATTTT
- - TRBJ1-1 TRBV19 CASSITWNTEAFF TGTGCCAGTAGTATAACTTGGAACACTGAAGCTTTCTTT
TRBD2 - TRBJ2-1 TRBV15 CATSIGGGGYNEQFF TGTGCCACCAGCATCGGCGGGGGGGGATACAATGAGCAGTTCTTC
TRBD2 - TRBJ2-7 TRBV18 CASSRSGGRYEQYF TGTGCCAGCTCACGAAGCGGGGGGAGGTACGAGCAGTACTTC
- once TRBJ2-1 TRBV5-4 CASSFSRDNEQFF TGTGCCAGCAGCTTCTCCAGGGATAATGAGCAGTTCTTC
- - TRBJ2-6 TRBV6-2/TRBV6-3 CASSSFPGANVLTF TGTGCCAGCAGTTCTTTTCCTGGGGCCAACGTCCTGACTTTC
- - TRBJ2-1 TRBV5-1 CASSYDTRISSYNEQFF TGCGCCAGCAGTTACGACACCCGAATTAGCTCCTACAATGAGCAGTTCTTC
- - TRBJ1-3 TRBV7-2 CASSRGGNTIYF TGTGCCAGCAGTCGGGGAGGAAACACCATATATTTT
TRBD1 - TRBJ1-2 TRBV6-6 CASSADRGNGYTF TGTGCCAGCAGCGCTGACAGGGGGAACGGCTACACCTTC
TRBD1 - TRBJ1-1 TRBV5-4 CASSFGQGTEAFF TGTGCCAGCAGCTTTGGACAGGGCACTGAAGCTTTCTTT
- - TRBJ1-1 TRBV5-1 CASSLAPGSSTEAFF TGCGCCAGCAGCTTGGCCCCAGGGTCTAGCACTGAAGCTTTCTTT
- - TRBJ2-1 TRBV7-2 CASSGLLWGEQFF TGTGCCAGCAGCGGACTACTATGGGGTGAGCAGTTCTTC
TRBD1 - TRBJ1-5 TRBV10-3 CAISAEGQGVGSNQPQHF TGTGCCATCAGTGCCGAGGGACAGGGGGTAGGGAGCAATCAGCCCCAGCATTTT
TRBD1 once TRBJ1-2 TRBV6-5 CASTIQGGEGYTF TGTGCCAGCACCATACAGGGGGGGGAAGGCTACACCTTC
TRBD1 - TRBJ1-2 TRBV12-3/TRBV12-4 CASSLRTGSGYTF TGTGCCAGCAGTTTGAGGACAGGGAGCGGCTACACCTTC
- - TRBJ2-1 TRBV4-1 CASSQVGSSSYNEQFF TGCGCCAGCAGCCAAGTGGGCAGCAGCTCCTACAATGAGCAGTTCTTC
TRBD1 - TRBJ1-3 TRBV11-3 CASSPGTAKLSGNTIYF TGTGCCAGCAGCCCCGGGACAGCGAAGCTCTCTGGAAACACCATATATTTT
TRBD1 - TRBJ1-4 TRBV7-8 CASSSRTGRREKLFF TGTGCCAGCAGCTCCCGGACAGGCCGCAGGGAAAAACTGTTTTTT
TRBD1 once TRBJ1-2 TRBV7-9 CASSFVGQLYGYTF TGTGCCAGCAGCTTCGTGGGACAGCTCTATGGCTACACCTTC
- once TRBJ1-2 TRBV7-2 CASSPREIYTF TGTGCCAGCAGCCCCCGGGAGATTTACACCTTC
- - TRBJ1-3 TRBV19 CASSIGGQLSGNTIYF TGTGCCAGTAGTATAGGGGGACAACTCTCTGGAAACACCATATATTTT
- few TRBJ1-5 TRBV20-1 CSASESGRREPQHF TGCAGTGCTAGTGAGTCAGGGCGGAGGGAGCCCCAGCATTTT
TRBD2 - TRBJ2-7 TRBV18 CASSPGSGGAYEQYF TGTGCCAGCTCACCGGGTAGCGGGGGGGCCTACGAGCAGTACTTC
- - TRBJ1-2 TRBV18 CASSPGGDGYTF TGTGCCAGCTCACCTGGAGGTGACGGCTACACCTTC
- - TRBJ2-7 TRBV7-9 CASSPNPGAAEQYF TGTGCCAGCAGCCCGAATCCTGGGGCTGCCGAGCAGTACTTC
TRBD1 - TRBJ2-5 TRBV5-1 CASSSGQLQETQYF TGCGCCAGCAGCTCGGGACAGCTCCAAGAGACCCAGTACTTC
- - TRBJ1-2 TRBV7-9 CASSSRGGYYGYTF TGTGCCAGCAGCTCCCGGGGAGGGTACTATGGCTACACCTTC
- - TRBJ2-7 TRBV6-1 CASSERRQPYF TGTGCCAGCAGTGAAAGGAGGCAGCCGTACTTC
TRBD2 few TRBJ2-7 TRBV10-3 CAISESRGTNRYEQYF TGTGCCATCAGTGAGTCGCGGGGGACTAACCGCTACGAGCAGTACTTC
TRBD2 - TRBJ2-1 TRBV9 CASSASGVSYNEQFF TGTGCCAGCAGCGCTAGCGGAGTCTCCTACAATGAGCAGTTCTTC
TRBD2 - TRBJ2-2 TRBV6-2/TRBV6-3 CASSYSGLAGAHGELFF TGTGCCAGCAGTTACTCGGGACTAGCGGGGGCTCACGGGGAGCTGTTTTTT
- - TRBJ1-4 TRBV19 CASTRGGTNEKLFF TGTGCCAGTACCCGGGGGGGCACTAATGAAAAACTGTTTTTT
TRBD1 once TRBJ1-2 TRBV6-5 CASSYGTGSPYGYTF TGTGCCAGCAGTTACGGGACAGGGAGTCCCTATGGCTACACCTTC
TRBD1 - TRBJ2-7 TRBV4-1 CASSQDPDRDTSEQYF TGCGCCAGCAGCCAAGATCCGGACAGGGATACGTCCGAGCAGTACTTC
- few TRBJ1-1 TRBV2 CASSAQGPNTEAFF TGTGCCAGCAGTGCACAGGGCCCTAACACTGAAGCTTTCTTT
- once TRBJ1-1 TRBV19 CASSLWTANTEAFF TGTGCCAGTAGTTTATGGACAGCGAACACTGAAGCTTTCTTT
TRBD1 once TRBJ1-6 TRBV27 CASSTPTGINSPLHF TGTGCCAGCAGTACACCGACAGGGATAAATTCACCCCTCCACTTT
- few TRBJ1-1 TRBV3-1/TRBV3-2 CASSQRWRVGSMNTEAFF TGTGCCAGCAGCCAGCGGTGGCGGGTAGGGAGTATGAACACTGAAGCTTTCTTT
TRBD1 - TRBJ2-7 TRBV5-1 CASSLAVGQGSEQYF TGCGCCAGCAGCTTGGCCGTAGGACAGGGGTCCGAGCAGTACTTC
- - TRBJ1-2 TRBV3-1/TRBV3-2 CASSQLQGSGYTF TGTGCCAGCAGCCAACTGCAGGGAAGCGGCTACACCTTC
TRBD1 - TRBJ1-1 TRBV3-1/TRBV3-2 CASSRTGANTEAFF TGTGCCAGCAGCCGCACAGGGGCTAACACTGAAGCTTTCTTT
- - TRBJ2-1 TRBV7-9 CASSSPLVWLYNEQFF TGTGCCAGCAGCTCCCCACTAGTGTGGTTATACAATGAGCAGTTCTTC
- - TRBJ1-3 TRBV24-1 CATSETGDSGNTIYF TGTGCCACCAGTGAAACCGGAGATTCTGGAAACACCATATATTTT
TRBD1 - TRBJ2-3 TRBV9 CASSTRDRGSGLDTQYF TGTGCCAGCAGCACGAGGGACAGGGGATCGGGTTTAGATACGCAGTATTTT
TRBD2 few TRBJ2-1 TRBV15 CATSNRGGRNEQFF TGTGCCACCAGCAACCGGGGGGGCCGGAATGAGCAGTTCTTC
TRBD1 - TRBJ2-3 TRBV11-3 CASSFTGAPTDTQYF TGTGCCAGCAGCTTCACAGGGGCACCCACAGATACGCAGTATTTT
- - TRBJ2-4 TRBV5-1 CASSLDQGIRIQYF TGCGCCAGCAGCTTGGATCAGGGTATCCGAATTCAGTACTTC
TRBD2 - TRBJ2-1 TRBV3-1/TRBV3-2 CASSQDETSGGDEQFF TGTGCCAGCAGCCAAGATGAGACTAGCGGGGGGGATGAGCAGTTCTTC
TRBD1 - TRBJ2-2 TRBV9 CASSGLGQGNTGELFF TGTGCCAGCAGCGGACTGGGACAGGGGAACACCGGGGAGCTGTTTTTT
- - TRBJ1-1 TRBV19 CASSIGAARRGFTEAFF TGTGCCAGTAGTATAGGTGCAGCCCGGAGAGGATTCACTGAAGCTTTCTTT
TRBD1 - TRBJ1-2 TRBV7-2 CASSANGQGDYGYTF TGTGCCAGCAGCGCTAATGGACAGGGAGACTATGGCTACACCTTC